Following are 17 T cell receptor beta chains from one sample sequenced in a study of persistence of HIV-infected CD4 T cells. The libraries were made with immunoSEQ version 4 in survey mode. Using immunoSEQ multiplex PCR, the repertoire was profiled, and TCRdb retains in-frame clones only, with some absent. The sample contains approximately 31,000 clones, approximately 80% of which appear only once. No antigen has been assigned to these receptors. Cells were stimulated with CMV-infected fibroblast lysates at around 9.1 ug/mL. Sorted nonresponding memory CD4+ T cells were CD40L-negative, CD69-negative, CD45RO-high. The sample here was CD4+ T cells sorted from PBMCs after roughly 18-hour stimulation, taken from a patient who received antiretroviral therapy. The receptors were sampled from an adult man with HIV who was CMV-seropositive.

The chain employs TRBV6-5 and TRBJ1-1; 8 bases fit TRBD1. The CDR3 loop spans 15 amino acids. Looked up from germline, CDR1 is MNHEY and CDR2 is SVGAGI. V was pared by 4 bases and J by 1 base, with 5 bases of the junction left unmatched. The CDR3 region is CASSSSGQGNTEAFF. The CDR3 DNA reads as TGTGCCAGCAGTTCCTCCGGACAGGGGAACACTGAAGCTTTCTTT.

V is TRBV6-5 and J is TRBJ2-1; TRBD2 aligns across 7 bases. J lost 7 bases, V lost 4 bases, and 7 bases had no gene match. Germline V gene lookup returns CDR1 MNHEY and CDR2 SVGAGI. The CDR3 is made up of 14 amino acids. The CDR3 DNA is TGTGCCAGCAGTTTGATCCGGGGGGATAATGAGCAGTTCTTC. Translating it yields CASSLIRGDNEQFF.

The V gene is TRBV12-3 or TRBV12-4, the J gene TRBJ1-2, with a possible D match to TRBD1 (5 bases). The V end lost 1 base, the J end lost 3 bases, and 6 bases lay between the germline ends. The CDR3 loop spans 13 amino acids. CDR3 sequence: CASSLDRYYGYTF. The CDR3 region has the DNA TGTGCCAGCAGTTTAGACAGGTACTATGGCTACACCTTC.

As DNA, the CDR3 is TGTGCCAGCAGCCCGAGGACTAGCGGAACTAAAGAGACCCAGTACTTC. Protein product: CASSPRTSGTKETQYF. The V gene is TRBV4-2, the J gene TRBJ2-5; 10 bases agree with TRBD2. V lost 4 bases and J lost 3; bases outside the gene matches: 8. The germline V gene encodes CDR1 LGHNA and CDR2 YNFKEQ. The CDR3 consists of 16 residues.

The gene calls are TRBV15 and TRBJ2-1; 9 positions match TRBD2. The CDR3 loop spans 16 amino acids. The V gene's germline CDR1 is LNHNV and CDR2 YYDKDF (reference sequence). J lost 5 bases, V lost 5 bases, and 10 bases had no gene match. As DNA, the CDR3 is TGTGCCACCAGCTCCTCACATAGCGGGAGAAACAATGAGCAGTTCTTC. Its translation: CATSSSHSGRNNEQFF.

The chain links TRBV7-3 to TRBJ2-3; the D is unclear. The germline V gene has CDR1 SGHTA and CDR2 FQGTGA. This CDR3 region has 15 residues. V gave up 1 base and J gave up 3 bases, with 11 bases separating them. The CDR3 nucleotides read TGTGCCAGCAGCTTAATAGGAGCGCCGACAGATACGCAGTATTTT. Translated, it gives CASSLIGAPTDTQYF.

This clone has more than one count but fewer than ten. The rearrangement uses TRBV9 and TRBJ1-1; D call uncertain. V was cut by 2 bases and J by 0 bases, with 5 bases left in between. The length of the CDR3 is 13 residues. CDR1 is SGDLS and CDR2 is YYNGEE in the germline V gene. The CDR3 region has the DNA TGTGCCAGCAGCGTGGCGGTGAACACTGAAGCTTTCTTT. It codes for CASSVAVNTEAFF.

V is TRBV4-1 and J is TRBJ2-1; 9 positions match TRBD2. The V gene end was trimmed by 4 bases and the J gene end by 1 base; junction bases not matched to a gene: 11. Germline V gives CDR1 MGHRA, CDR2 YSYEKL. The CDR3 extends over 18 amino acids. CDR3 DNA sequence: TGCGCCAGCAGCCCGAGGGCTAGCGGGGTCGTATCCTACAATGAGCAGTTCTTC. It translates to CASSPRASGVVSYNEQFF.

This rearrangement joins TRBV3-1 (or the pseudogene TRBV3-2) to TRBJ1-1; D might be TRBD1 (5 bases). V lost 1 base and J 6 bases, leaving 9 bases between the germline ends. This CDR3 region has 13 residues. CDR1 LGHDT and CDR2 YNNKEL come from the germline V gene (reference sequence). The CDR3 loop reads CASSQVGESEAFF. In DNA, the CDR3 is TGTGCCAGCAGCCAAGTAGGGGAATCTGAAGCTTTCTTT.

The V gene is TRBV7-6, the J gene TRBJ1-3; 8 bases fit TRBD1. The CDR3 runs to 15 residues. Germline V gene sequence: CDR1 SGHVS, CDR2 FNYEAQ. The V and J ends lost 0 bases and 4 bases, in that order; junction bases with no gene match: 2. The CDR3 region is CASSLASGGGNTIYF. The DNA of the CDR3 is TGTGCCAGCAGCTTAGCTTCAGGGGGCGGAAACACCATATATTTT.

This clone was seen a few times. The genes are TRBV4-2 and TRBJ2-2, with 15 bases aligning to TRBD2. From germline, CDR1 is LGHNA and CDR2 YNFKEQ. This CDR3 spans 17 amino acids. Unmatched junction bases numbered 4, after V lost 7 bases and J lost 1 base. CDR3 nucleotide sequence: TGTGCCAGCACCCGGACTAGCGGGGGGGTGAACACCGGGGAGCTGTTTTTT. Amino acids: CASTRTSGGVNTGELFF.

The gene calls are TRBV9 and TRBJ2-1, with D unresolved. CDR1 SGDLS and CDR2 YYNGEE come from the germline V gene. The CDR3 consists of 12 residues. V dropped 7 bases and J dropped 15 bases, with 20 bases sitting between them. For the CDR3, the DNA is TGTGCCAGCTCTCAGAAGGAATCGGATCCGTTCTTC. Encoded protein: CASSQKESDPFF.

The chain carries TRBV30 and TRBJ2-2; the D is unclear. Germline CDR1 is GTSNPN and CDR2 is SVGIG (reference sequence). This CDR3 is 13 amino acids long. Trimming cost V 2 bases and J 5 bases, with 9 bases left between them. The CDR3 DNA is TGTGCCTGGAGTCGTTCAGGAACCGGGGAGCTGTTTTTT. This sequence encodes CAWSRSGTGELFF.

The chain couples TRBV21-1 to TRBJ1-5. TRBV21-1 is given as a pseudogene. The CDR3 is made up of 17 amino acids. This CDR3 reads CASSKVIIRWGNQPQHF. In DNA form, the CDR3 reads TGTGCCAGCAGCAAAGTTATAATACGGTGGGGCAATCAGCCCCAGCATTTT.

This chain uses TRBV30 with TRBJ1-6; weak D call: TRBD1 (5 bases). The CDR3 sequence is 13 residues long. The V end lost 4 bases, the J end lost 7 bases, and 11 bases lay between the germline ends. Germline CDR1 and CDR2: GTSNPN and SVGIG (reference sequence). The CDR3 spells CAWIQGANSPLHF. The CDR3, as DNA: TGTGCCTGGATCCAGGGAGCCAATTCACCCCTCCACTTT.

V usage is TRBV5-1 and J usage is TRBJ1-2; D is uncertain. Between the trimmed V and J ends, which lost 1 base and 7 bases, there was a span of 17 bases. There are 15 residues in the CDR3. CDR1 SGHRS and CDR2 YFSETQ come from the germline V gene. CDR3 residues: CASSLTSSTRGGYTF. DNA for the CDR3: TGCGCCAGCAGCTTGACTTCCTCGACCCGCGGTGGCTACACCTTC.

This clone was seen once. The rearrangement uses TRBV7-9 and TRBJ1-5; perhaps TRBD1 as D (6 bases). CDR1 is SEHNR and CDR2 is FQNEAQ in the germline V gene (reference sequence). CDR3 length: 15 residues. Trimming pared 5 bases from V and 7 bases from J, leaving 18 bases between. CDR3 amino acids: CASSPTGTGRQPQHF. CDR3 nucleotide sequence: TGTGCCAGCAGCCCGACTGGTACAGGGAGGCAGCCCCAGCATTTT.